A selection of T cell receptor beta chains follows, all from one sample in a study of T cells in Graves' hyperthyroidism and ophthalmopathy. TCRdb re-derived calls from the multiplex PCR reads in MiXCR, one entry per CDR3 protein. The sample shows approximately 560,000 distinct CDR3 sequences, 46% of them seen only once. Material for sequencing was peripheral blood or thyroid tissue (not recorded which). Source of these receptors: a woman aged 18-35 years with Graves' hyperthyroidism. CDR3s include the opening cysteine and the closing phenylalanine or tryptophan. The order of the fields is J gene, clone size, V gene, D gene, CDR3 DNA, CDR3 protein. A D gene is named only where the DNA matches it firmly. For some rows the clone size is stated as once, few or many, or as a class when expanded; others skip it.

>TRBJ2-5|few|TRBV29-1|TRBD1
TGCAGCGTCCGAGCGGGACAGGGGCTCGCCACCAAAGAGACCCAGTACTTC
CSVRAGQGLATKETQYF
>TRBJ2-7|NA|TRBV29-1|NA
TGCAGCGGGGCCAAGGGGGTACAGTACGAGCAGTACTTC
CSGAKGVQYEQYF
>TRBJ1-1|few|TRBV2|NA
TGTGCCAGTTCCTTTCTCGGCAACCTTAACACTGAAGCTTTCTTT
CASSFLGNLNTEAFF
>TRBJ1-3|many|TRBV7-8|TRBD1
TGTGCCAGCAGCACCGGACCGGGACAGAAAAACACCATATATTTT
CASSTGPGQKNTIYF
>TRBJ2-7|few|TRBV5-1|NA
TGCGCCAGCAGCTTGGGGGACCAGGGCTACGAGCAGTACTTC
CASSLGDQGYEQYF
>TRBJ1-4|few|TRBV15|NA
TGTGCCACCAGCAGACCCCCGGGGGAAAAACTGTTTTTT
CATSRPPGEKLFF
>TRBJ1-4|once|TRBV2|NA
TGTGCCAGCCTCAACCCGGGGGGGCAGGGTGAAAAACTGTTTTTT
CASLNPGGQGEKLFF
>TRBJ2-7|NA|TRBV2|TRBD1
TGTGCCAGCAGTGAAGCTAGGGACAGGATATTCTACGAGCAGTACTTC
CASSEARDRIFYEQYF
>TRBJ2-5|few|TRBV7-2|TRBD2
TGTGCCATAACCTCTAGCGGGTACCAAGAGACCCAGTACTTC
CAITSSGYQETQYF
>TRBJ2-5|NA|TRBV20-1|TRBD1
TGCAGTGCTAGGGCCCCTGACAGGGAGCCGTACTTC
CSARAPDREPYF
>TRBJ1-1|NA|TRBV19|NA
TGTGCCGTCAGGGAGGGCACTGAAGCTTTCTTT
CAVREGTEAFF
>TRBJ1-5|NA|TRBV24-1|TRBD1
TGTGCCACCAGTGATCGGACAGGGGCAGGTCAGCCCCAGCATTTT
CATSDRTGAGQPQHF
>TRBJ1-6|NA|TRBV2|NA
TGTGCCGCCAGGGAGGGGAGCGATTCACCCCTCCACTTT
CAAREGSDSPLHF
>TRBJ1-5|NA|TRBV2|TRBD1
TGTGCCAGCAGAGGACAGGGGGGCGATCAGCCCCAGCATTTT
CASRGQGGDQPQHF
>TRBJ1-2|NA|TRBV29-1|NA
TGCAGGGTAAGACCTGGCTACACCTTC
CRVRPGYTF
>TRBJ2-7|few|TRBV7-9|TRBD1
TGTGCCAGCAGCCAGGGACAGGGGGATTCCTACGAGCAGTACTTC
CASSQGQGDSYEQYF
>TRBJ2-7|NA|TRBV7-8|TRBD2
TGTGCCAGCAGCTTCAAGCGGGAGGGGGAACAGTACGAGCAGTACTTC
CASSFKREGEQYEQYF
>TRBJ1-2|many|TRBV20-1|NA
TGCAGTGCTGATCCGGGACACAGCTATGGCTACACCTTC
CSADPGHSYGYTF
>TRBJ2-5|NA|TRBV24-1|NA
TGTGCCACCAGTTTAGGAGGGACAGCTCAAGAGACCCAGTACTTC
CATSLGGTAQETQYF
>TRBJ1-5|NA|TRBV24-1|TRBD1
TGTGCCACCAGTGACTCTGACAGGGGGGGCAGTCAGCCCCAGCATTTT
CATSDSDRGGSQPQHF